One sample yielded the 22 T cell receptor beta chains listed below, sequenced in a study of blood T cells in healthy people across ages (dated by TCRdb to 2015 to 2017). The method behind the library was 5' RACE. The data were produced on an Illumina HiSeq 2500. A second PCR of about 6 to 12 cycles was performed with a sample-barcoded 5' primer and a J-beta primer mix. TCRdb reprocessed the public reads (quality trimming at Q25 with fastp, clone calling with MiXCR) and kept in-frame beta chains. For every CDR3 protein sequence, its rows merge into one entry that carries the most common genes and DNA. The sample data list 870,000 or so distinct CDR3 sequences, and less than 35% of these were observed just once. Jointly, the top ten make up 15% to 20% of the sample. Sequencing was carried out using blood. The receptors stem from a woman older than 75 in good health.

This clonotype was seen ten or more times. The chain couples TRBV5-1 to TRBJ2-7; tentative D call: TRBD2 (5 bases). The V and J ends lost 1 base and 2 bases respectively, with 10 bases between them. Germline CDR1 and CDR2: SGHRS and YFSETQ. The CDR3 runs 14 residues. The CDR3 coding sequence is TGCGCCAGCAGCTTGCGGGGTCCGACCTACGAGCAGTACTTC. It translates to CASSLRGPTYEQYF.

In this sample, this clonotype turned up a few times. The chain couples TRBV10-3 to TRBJ1-4; 7 nucleotides align to TRBD1. With 4 bases clipped from V and 2 bases from J, the junction kept 1 base outside the gene matches. The CDR3 sequence is 14 residues long. Germline loops: CDR1 ENHRY, CDR2 SYGVKD. The CDR3 here is CAISGGQTNEKLFF. CDR3 in DNA: TGTGCCATCAGTGGGGGACAGACTAATGAAAAACTGTTTTTT.

This clonotype has ten or more counts. The chain links TRBV6-5 to TRBJ2-3; a weak D match, TRBD1 (6 bases). This CDR3 has 17 amino acids. Germline V CDR1 and CDR2: MNHEY, SVGAGI. The germline V and J ends were trimmed by 2 bases and 0 bases, with 15 bases remaining between them. CDR3 DNA sequence: TGTGCCAGCAGTTACGGTCCAGGGGTCGTGAGCACAGATACGCAGTATTTT. This translates into CASSYGPGVVSTDTQYF.

In this sample, this clonotype turned up many times. This sequence joins TRBV2 and TRBJ2-1; D might be TRBD2 (7 bases). V shed 1 base and J shed 8 bases, with 9 bases lying between them. The germline V gene encodes CDR1 SNHLY and CDR2 FYNNEI. This CDR3 region has 13 residues. The CDR3 sequence is CASSEGGGYEQFF. The CDR3, as DNA: TGTGCCAGCAGTGAAGGGGGGGGCTATGAGCAGTTCTTC.

The CDR3 region is CASTLSGQPPQETQYF. CDR3 nucleotide sequence: TGTGCCAGCACCCTCTCCGGACAGCCGCCCCAAGAGACCCAGTACTTC. The chain has TRBV28 and TRBJ2-5; D may be TRBD1 (6 bases). Germline V gives CDR1 MDHEN, CDR2 SYDVKM. V lost 7 bases and J 1 base, leaving 19 bases between the germline ends. CDR3 length equals 16 residues.

The rearrangement links TRBV11-2 to TRBJ1-4; no clear D. Germline CDR1 reads SGHAT; CDR2 reads FQNNGV. The V end lost 2 bases, the J end lost 4 bases, and 14 bases lay between the germline ends. CDR3 length: 16 amino acids. CDR3 sequence (DNA): TGTGCCAGCAGCTTATCGTTCCGGCAGAATAATGAAAAACTGTTTTTT. Its protein is CASSLSFRQNNEKLFF.

This clonotype was counted only a few times. The chain is built from TRBV28 and TRBJ2-7; D possibly corresponds to TRBD1 (6 bases). The germline V and J ends were trimmed by 5 bases and 3 bases, with 14 bases remaining between them. Looked up from germline, CDR1 is MDHEN and CDR2 is SYDVKM. The CDR3 spans 14 residues. The CDR3 DNA reads TGTGCCAGCAGTGACTACAGGGCGAGCTACGAGCAGTACTTC. This sequence encodes CASSDYRASYEQYF.

This chain links TRBV7-9 with TRBJ1-5; D remains ambiguous. The CDR3 runs to 16 residues. V was trimmed by 1 base and J by 3 bases, leaving 13 bases between them. Germline CDR1 SEHNR, CDR2 FQNEAQ (reference sequence). The CDR3: CASSLGQGLYNQPQHF. The CDR3 coding sequence is TGTGCCAGCAGCTTAGGACAAGGCCTCTACAATCAGCCCCAGCATTTT. The full variable domain, in which reference TRBV7-9 and TRBJ1-5 provide the parts outside the CDR3, is DTGVSQNPRHKITKRGQNVTFRCDPISEHNRLYWYRQTLGQGPEFLTYFQNEAQLEKSRLLSDRFSAERPKGSFSTLEIQRTEQGDSAMYLCASSLGQGLYNQPQHFGDGTRLSIL.

This clonotype was counted a single time. This may be a read error: a much more frequent sequence differs by one nucleotide. V is TRBV10-1 and J is TRBJ2-5, with D possibly matching TRBD1 (6 bases). Germline V CDR1 and CDR2: WNHNN, SYGVQD (reference sequence). This CDR3 has 14 amino acids. The CDR3 is CASSPDRNQETRYF. For the CDR3, the DNA is TGCGCCAGCAGTCCTGACAGGAACCAAGAGACCCGGTACTTC.

This clonotype was counted only a few times. Mismatch with germline at one junction end may stem from a read error. The chain has TRBV7-9 and TRBJ2-5; 14 nucleotides agree with TRBD2. Germline V gene sequence: CDR1 SEHNR, CDR2 FQNEAQ (reference sequence). The CDR3 length is 15 residues. The CDR3 sequence: CASSFGLAGGETRYF. In DNA form, the CDR3 reads TGTGCCAGCAGCTTCGGACTAGCGGGGGGTGAGACCCGGTACTTC.

There are many counts of this clonotype. The V call is TRBV7-2, the J call TRBJ2-1; the D gene could be TRBD1 or TRBD2 (5 bases each). This CDR3 comprises 16 residues. Germline V lookup: CDR1 SGHTA, CDR2 FQGNSA. Trimming cost V 4 bases and J 1 base, with 14 bases left between them. CDR3 nucleotide sequence: TGTGCCAGCAGCTCGAGGGGCCAGGGATCCTACAATGAGCAGTTCTTC. It is translated as CASSSRGQGSYNEQFF.

The rearrangement uses TRBV6-5 and TRBJ1-2; D not certain. This CDR3 comprises 14 residues. Between the trimmed V and J ends, which lost 1 base and 0 bases, there was a span of 6 bases. The germline V gene has CDR1 MNHEY and CDR2 SVGAGI. The CDR3 DNA follows: TGTGCCAGCAGTTACTTTTCAACTAACTATGGCTACACCTTC. Its translation is CASSYFSTNYGYTF.

The chain recombines TRBV14 with TRBJ1-2; maybe TRBD1 (5 bases). CDR3 length equals 14 residues. V lost 5 bases, J lost 2 bases, and 12 bases lay in between. The germline V gene has CDR1 SGHDN and CDR2 FVKESK. The CDR3 spells CASSGRERNYGYTF. The CDR3 DNA reads TGTGCCAGCAGCGGCAGGGAACGAAACTATGGCTACACCTTC. The full variable domain, rest sourced from reference TRBV14 and TRBJ1-2, is EAGVTQFPSHSVIEKGQTVTLRCDPISGHDNLYWYRRVMGKEIKFLLHFVKESKQDESGMPNNRFLAERTGGTYSTLKVQPAELEDSGVYFCASSGRERNYGYTFGSGTRLTVV.

Many counts were recorded for this clonotype. The chain employs TRBV5-1 and TRBJ2-3; a possible D gene is TRBD1 (6 bases). This CDR3 region has 15 residues. V was clipped by 4 bases and J by 4 bases, with 16 bases between them. Germline V lookup: CDR1 SGHRS, CDR2 YFSETQ. CDR3 coding DNA: TGCGCCAGCAGCGGCGGACAGCTGGGGGCAGATACGCAGTATTTT. Translating gives CASSGGQLGADTQYF.

This clonotype was seen only a few times. V gene TRBV12-3 or TRBV12-4 combines with J gene TRBJ1-4; tentative D call: TRBD1 (5 bases). Between the trimmed V and J ends, which lost 5 bases and 2 bases, there was a span of 15 bases. The CDR3 consists of 16 residues. DNA for the CDR3: TGTGCCAGCAGTCCCAGGGTAGGTAGGACTAATGAAAAACTGTTTTTT. This encodes CASSPRVGRTNEKLFF.

This clonotype was seen ten or more times. The J gene is TRBJ2-1, the V gene TRBV20-1; 13 nucleotides match TRBD2. Trimming removed 6 bases from V and 0 bases from J; junction bases left unmatched: 5. The CDR3 length is 16 residues. Per the germline V gene, CDR1 is DFQATT and CDR2 is SNEGSKA (reference sequence). The CDR3 DNA reads TGCAGTGCGAGGACTAGCGGGGGCAGCTCCTACAATGAGCAGTTCTTC. Its translation: CSARTSGGSSYNEQFF.

The V call is TRBV20-1, the J call TRBJ1-4; D gene unclear. This CDR3 has 16 amino acids. Trimming pared 6 bases from V and 0 bases from J, leaving 17 bases between. Germline V gene lookup returns CDR1 DFQATT and CDR2 SNEGSKA (reference sequence). CDR3 coding DNA: TGCAGTGCCCCAAAATCACCGAGAGCAACTAATGAAAAACTGTTTTTT. Residues: CSAPKSPRATNEKLFF.

This clonotype was detected many times. The chain couples TRBV7-2 to TRBJ1-6, with 7 bases that match TRBD1. Unmatched junction bases numbered 5, after V lost 3 bases and J lost 9 bases. This CDR3 region has 14 residues. In germline, CDR1 is SGHTA, CDR2 FQGNSA. The DNA for the CDR3 is TGTGCCAGCAGCTTGGGGACAGAAAGTTCACCCCTCCACTTT. Translated, it gives CASSLGTESSPLHF. Full variable domain (remainder filled in from reference TRBV7-2 and TRBJ1-6): GAGVSQSPSNKVTEKGKDVELRCDPISGHTALYWYRQSLGQGLEFLIYFQGNSAPDKSGLPSDRFSAERTGGSVSTLTIQRTQQEDSAVYLCASSLGTESSPLHFGNGTRLTVT.

The chain combines TRBV2 with TRBJ1-2, with D perhaps matching TRBD1 (6 bases). The V gene's germline CDR1 is SNHLY and CDR2 FYNNEI. The CDR3 runs 13 residues. Trimming removed 7 bases from V and 3 bases from J, with 12 bases in between. CDR3 DNA sequence: TGTGCCAGCATGGGGGGCGATGACTATGGCTACACCTTC. It translates to CASMGGDDYGYTF. Filled out from reference TRBV2 and TRBJ1-2, the complete variable domain reads EPEVTQTPSHQVTQMGQEVILRCVPISNHLYFYWYRQILGQKVEFLVSFYNNEISEKSEIFDDQFSVERPDGSNFTLKIRSTKLEDSAMYFCASMGGDDYGYTFGSGTRLTVV.

V is TRBV4-3 and J is TRBJ1-1; 9 bases are shared with TRBD1. CDR1 and CDR2 from the germline V gene are LGHNA and YSLEER. V shed 4 bases, J shed 11 bases, and the junction held 5 bases outside the gene matches. The CDR3 is 12 residues long. CDR3 sequence (DNA): TGCGCCAGCAGCCTGGACAGGGGAGATGCTTTCTTT. Amino acids: CASSLDRGDAFF.

This clonotype came up many times. V gene TRBV20-1 combines with J gene TRBJ2-4, with TRBD1 identical over 10 bases. Per germline, CDR1 DFQATT and CDR2 SNEGSKA (reference sequence). The length of the CDR3 is 16 residues. V gave up 0 bases and J gave up 7 bases; unmatched junction bases: 9. CDR3: CSARDGDRGRGNIQYF. As DNA, the CDR3 is TGCAGTGCTAGAGACGGGGACAGGGGAAGAGGTAACATTCAGTACTTC.

The chain has TRBV20-1 and TRBJ1-5; D unclear. Germline CDR1 and CDR2: DFQATT and SNEGSKA (reference sequence). The CDR3 is made up of 13 amino acids. The CDR3 here is CRASEAINQPQHF. CDR3 DNA: TGCAGGGCCTCCGAGGCGATCAATCAGCCCCAGCATTTT.